This T cell receptor beta chain was observed in a study of shared clonotypes between healthy human individuals. Clones were sequenced by immunoSEQ multiplex PCR, and TCRdb holds only the in-frame ones, with some missing. The table records more than 2,000,000 clones, approximately 93% of them present only once. General study findings and limits: About 5.2% was the fraction of naive CD4 clonotypes found shared across a few donors. It was anticipated that sequencing depth would influence how many clonotypes donors shared.

This clone was recorded once. No antigen is known for it. The sequence derives from a man younger than 30 in good health. Some clones in this sample may be carry-over from other donors' samples. Input material: naive CD4+ T cells from PBMCs. Subset: CD45RA+ positively selected.

Here the CDR3 DNA reads TGTGCCAGCAACCGACTAGCGGGAGAAGATACGCAGTATTTT. This translates into CASNRLAGEDTQYF. The J gene is TRBJ2-3, the V gene TRBV28; 12 nucleotides align to TRBD2. J gave up 5 bases and V 7 bases, and 4 bases lay outside the gene matches. The V gene's germline CDR1 is MDHEN and CDR2 SYDVKM. CDR3 length: 14 amino acids.